Below, 17 T cell receptor beta chains from the same sample are listed, as sequenced in a study of breast tumors, draining lymph nodes, adjacent tissues (dated by TCRdb to 2016 to 2018). Libraries came from multiplex PCR. The instrument was an Illumina HiSeq 2000. TCRdb applied fastp at Q25 and MiXCR to the public reads, then kept only in-frame beta chains. Records with the same CDR3 protein are collapsed into one entry carrying the most frequent genes and DNA. The sample table shows 20,000 to 25,000 distinct CDR3 sequences, and about two thirds are seen once. About 19% of the sample lies in the top ten. What was sequenced was tumor-adjacent breast tissue. Receptor source: a female donor with breast cancer. Some clones in this sample may be carry-over from other donors' samples.

The chain joins TRBV2 to TRBJ1-6; 9 positions agree with TRBD1. Germline-derived CDR1 and CDR2 are SNHLY and FYNNEI. J gave up 9 bases and V 8 bases, and 2 bases lay outside the gene matches. This CDR3 spans 12 amino acids. CDR3 residues: CASGTGISPLHF. The CDR3 nucleotides are TGTGCCAGCGGGACAGGGATTTCACCCCTCCACTTT.

There are a few counts of this clonotype. The rearrangement links TRBV19 to TRBJ1-2; D call uncertain. The germline V gene encodes CDR1 LNHDA and CDR2 SQIVND (reference sequence). Trimming shortened V by 4 bases and J by 8 bases, and 11 bases separated the two germline ends. The CDR3 consists of 12 residues. CDR3 amino acids: CASSRPSRGYTF. In DNA form, the CDR3 reads TGTGCCAGTAGTAGGCCGTCCCGAGGCTACACCTTC.

At least ten counts were recorded for this clonotype. DNA of the CDR3: TGTGCCAGCAGCCGGGACAGCCTTTCTGGGGCCAACGTCCTGACTTTC. Translated: CASSRDSLSGANVLTF. The V call is TRBV9, the J call TRBJ2-6, with TRBD1 matching 7 bases. V gave up 4 bases and J gave up 1 base; unmatched junction bases: 5. From germline, CDR1 is SGDLS and CDR2 YYNGEE. The CDR3 loop spans 16 amino acids.

This clonotype is medium-sized (0.01 to 0.1%) by share. The chain uses TRBV5-8 and TRBJ1-3; D is uncertain. This CDR3 is built from 17 residues. The V gene lost 3 bases and the J gene lost 0 bases, with 16 bases spanning the gap. Germline CDR1 is SGHTS and CDR2 is YDEGEE. CDR3 region: CASSSSLGRNSGNTIYF. The CDR3 nucleotides read TGTGCCAGCAGCTCCAGCTTAGGACGGAACTCTGGAAACACCATATATTTT.

This clonotype came up once. This chain uses TRBV7-3 with TRBJ2-3; the D is unclear. The V gene's germline CDR1 is SGHTA and CDR2 FQGTGA. The length of the CDR3 is 15 residues. Between the trimmed V and J ends, which lost 5 bases and 5 bases, there was a span of 17 bases. CDR3 sequence reads: CASSQLTLSGDTQYF. The CDR3, as DNA: TGTGCCAGCAGCCAATTGACCTTGTCGGGAGATACGCAGTATTTT. Complete variable domain (other parts from reference TRBV7-3 and TRBJ2-3): GAGVSQTPSNKVTEKGKYVELRCDPISGHTALYWYRQSLGQGPEFLIYFQGTGAADDSGLPNDRFFAVRPEGSVSTLKIQRTERGDSAVYLCASSQLTLSGDTQYFGPGTRLTVL.

In this sample, this clonotype turned up a few times. The chain links TRBV7-9 to TRBJ2-1; TRBD2 agrees at 13 bases. CDR1 SEHNR and CDR2 FQNEAQ come from the germline V gene (reference sequence). V trimming: 5 bases; J trimming: 2 bases; junction bases outside the gene matches: 0. The CDR3 is 15 amino acids. CDR3 in amino acids: CASSGLAGAYNEQFF. For the CDR3, the DNA is TGTGCCAGCAGCGGACTAGCGGGAGCCTACAATGAGCAGTTCTTC.

This clonotype was seen only once. V and J are TRBV20-1 and TRBJ2-7; 11 bases agree with TRBD2. The length of the CDR3 is 13 residues. Germline trimming cut 6 bases from V and 2 bases from J; bases unmatched to any gene: 3. Germline lookup yields CDR1 DFQATT and CDR2 SNEGSKA (reference sequence). The CDR3 nucleotides read TGCAGTGCCACTAGCGGGAGCCCCTACGAGCAGTACTTC. Translation: CSATSGSPYEQYF.

This clonotype is medium-sized (0.01 to 0.1%) by share. This chain joins TRBV7-6 and TRBJ1-6; TRBD1 is a possible D gene (6 bases). The CDR3 sequence is 15 residues long. Germline V gene lookup returns CDR1 SGHVS and CDR2 FNYEAQ. V was pared by 5 bases and J by 7 bases, with 15 bases between. CDR3 DNA sequence: TGTGCCAGCAGCCCCCAGACAGGAGGAAATTCACCCCTCCACTTT. Its translation: CASSPQTGGNSPLHF.

The rearrangement joins TRBV20-1 to TRBJ1-1, with 7 nucleotides matching TRBD1. V was clipped by 6 bases and J by 2 bases; unmatched bases: 12. This CDR3 comprises 15 residues. Per the germline V gene, CDR1 is DFQATT and CDR2 is SNEGSKA (reference sequence). In DNA, the CDR3 is TGCAGTGCCTACCGACAGGGTACGGTTAACACTGAAGCTTTCTTT. This sequence encodes CSAYRQGTVNTEAFF.

The chain couples TRBV12-3 or TRBV12-4 to TRBJ1-2; D gene uncertain. The CDR3 length is 12 residues. V lost 7 bases to trimming and J lost 3 bases, with 9 bases between them. The CDR3: CASTTMYYGYTF. CDR3 sequence (DNA): TGTGCCAGCACCACCATGTACTATGGCTACACCTTC.

This clonotype appeared a single time. The gene calls are TRBV2 and TRBJ1-2; TRBD1 matches 7 bases. The V gene end was trimmed by 7 bases and the J gene end by 4 bases; junction bases not matched to a gene: 3. This CDR3 has 12 amino acids. Germline V lookup: CDR1 SNHLY, CDR2 FYNNEI. CDR3 coding DNA: TGTGCCAGCACCGGACAGGCCTATGGCTACACCTTC. Translated: CASTGQAYGYTF.

The J gene is TRBJ1-6, the V gene TRBV9; 7 positions match TRBD1. CDR1 is SGDLS and CDR2 is YYNGEE in the germline V gene. Trimming cost V 3 bases and J 7 bases; bases outside gene matches: 4. This CDR3 contains 14 residues. The CDR3 nucleotides read TGTGCCAGCAGCGGGGGACAGCTCAATTCACCCCTCCACTTT. Encoded protein: CASSGGQLNSPLHF.

This clonotype ranks as medium-sized (0.01 to 0.1%). The chain links TRBV24-1 to TRBJ2-7, with 15 bases aligning to TRBD2. The CDR3 contains 16 residues. Unmatched junction bases numbered 5, after V lost 4 bases and J lost 5 bases. Germline-derived CDR1 and CDR2 are KGHDR and SFDVKD. The CDR3 reads CATSDPGTSGRNEQYF. CDR3 coding DNA: TGTGCCACCAGTGACCCAGGGACTAGCGGGAGGAACGAGCAGTACTTC.

The chain carries TRBV29-1 and TRBJ2-3, with TRBD1 matching 11 bases. The CDR3 extends over 14 amino acids. The V gene end was trimmed by 5 bases and the J gene end by 4 bases; junction bases not matched to a gene: 5. The germline gives CDR1 SQVTM, CDR2 ANQGSEA. The CDR3 is CSVTRGQGADTQYF. DNA of the CDR3: TGCAGCGTTACGAGGGGACAGGGGGCAGATACGCAGTATTTT.

This clonotype ranks as medium-sized. The genes are TRBV20-1 and TRBJ1-3; D is unclear. The V end lost 3 bases, the J end lost 2 bases, and 11 bases lay between the germline ends. The CDR3 sequence is 14 residues long. Germline CDR1 reads DFQATT; CDR2 reads SNEGSKA (reference sequence). The CDR3 DNA sequence: TGCAGTGCTAGCGCAGACCCGGCTGGAAACACCATATATTTT. Translating it yields CSASADPAGNTIYF.

The chain joins TRBV4-2 to TRBJ1-1; 9 bases align to TRBD1. V shed 6 bases, J shed 1 base, and the junction held 12 bases outside the gene matches. Germline values: CDR1 LGHNA, CDR2 YNFKEQ. The length of the CDR3 is 17 residues. CDR3 sequence reads: CASRPLAGDRENTEAFF. The CDR3 DNA reads TGTGCCAGCAGACCACTAGCGGGGGACAGGGAGAACACTGAAGCTTTCTTT.

This clonotype has ten or more counts. This sequence joins TRBV24-1 and TRBJ1-1; D is undetermined. The CDR3 is 14 amino acids. Germline assignment: CDR1 KGHDR and CDR2 SFDVKD. The V end lost 4 bases, the J end lost 6 bases, and 14 bases lay between the germline ends. Here the CDR3 DNA reads TGTGCCACCAGTGAGCCGGGCCGGGATTCTGAAGCTTTCTTT. Its protein product is CATSEPGRDSEAFF.